One sample yielded the 16 T cell receptor beta chains listed below, sequenced in a study of blood T cell repertoires in COVID-19 (dated by TCRdb to 2020 to 2021). The protocol used for the library was the immunoSEQ multiplex PCR assay. What TCRdb holds here is the immuneACCESS table cut down to in-frame rearrangements. Part of the clones is not present; checked against another copy, under half of the missing clones reflect an unresolved V gene, and the others are unexplained. The sample includes about 110,000 clones, with 80% to 85% observed a single time. The ten biggest clones cover 4% to 5.5% of the sample. Material: peripheral blood. All receptors come from a man aged 65 to 79 with acute or convalescent COVID-19.

The chain employs TRBV12-3 or TRBV12-4 and TRBJ2-3; 7 positions agree with TRBD1. After removal of 11 bases from V and 0 bases from J, the junction contained 5 bases not matched to a gene. There are 13 residues in the CDR3. The CDR3 loop is CACRQGSTDTQYF. In DNA, the CDR3 is TGTGCCTGCCGACAGGGTAGCACAGATACGCAGTATTTT.

The V gene is TRBV6-6, the J gene TRBJ2-7; 8 bases map to TRBD1. Germline-derived CDR1 and CDR2 are MNHNY and SVGAGI (reference sequence). V shed 5 bases, J shed 3 bases, and the junction held 6 bases outside the gene matches. The CDR3 contains 14 residues. In nucleotides, the CDR3 is TGTGCCAGCAGTCCCGGGACAGGCCTCTACGAGCAGTACTTC. This encodes CASSPGTGLYEQYF.

This clone was observed a single time. This chain joins TRBV6-5 and TRBJ2-7, with D perhaps matching TRBD1 (5 bases). The V gene's germline CDR1 is MNHEY and CDR2 SVGAGI. The ends were cut back, 4 bases at V and 0 bases at J, with 10 bases in the middle. CDR3 size: 14 residues. In nucleotides, the CDR3 is TGTGCCAGCAGTTCTGGGGCAGCCTCCTACGAGCAGTACTTC. It is translated as CASSSGAASYEQYF.

In its sample, this clone was seen a few times. The chain employs TRBV2 and TRBJ2-1; D is unclear. V was shortened by 1 base and J by 9 bases, with 4 bases between the two germline ends. The CDR3 is made up of 11 amino acids. Germline-derived CDR1 and CDR2 are SNHLY and FYNNEI. The chain's CDR3 is CASSEVSEQFF. CDR3 DNA sequence: TGTGCCAGCAGTGAAGTGAGTGAGCAGTTCTTC.

The V gene is TRBV27, the J gene TRBJ2-3, with 10 bases that match TRBD2. J gave up 6 bases and V 2 bases, and 5 bases lay outside the gene matches. Germline CDR1 and CDR2: MNHEY and SMNVEV (reference sequence). The CDR3 is 15 residues long. CDR3 residues: CASSLIAGGRDTQYF. The CDR3 region has the DNA TGTGCCAGCAGTTTAATAGCGGGGGGCCGGGATACGCAGTATTTT.

J is TRBJ1-5 and V is TRBV19; 9 nucleotides align to TRBD1. This CDR3 is built from 15 residues. V was clipped by 9 bases and J by 9 bases; unmatched bases: 15. The germline gives CDR1 LNHDA, CDR2 SQIVND (reference sequence). CDR3 amino acids: CASSEGTGSVRPQHF. The CDR3 DNA reads TGTGCCAGCTCCGAAGGGACAGGGTCGGTCAGGCCCCAGCATTTT.

The chain combines TRBV5-1 with TRBJ2-5, with D possibly being TRBD1 (5 bases). Trimming removed 2 bases from V and 2 bases from J, with 10 bases in between. This CDR3 spans 14 amino acids. Germline assignment: CDR1 SGHRS and CDR2 YFSETQ. The CDR3 sequence is CASSFRQGQETQYF. In nucleotides, the CDR3 is TGCGCCAGCAGCTTTCGGCAGGGTCAAGAGACCCAGTACTTC.

J is TRBJ1-5 and V is TRBV3-1 (or the pseudogene TRBV3-2); TRBD1 matches 8 bases. CDR1 is LGHDT and CDR2 is YNNKEL in the germline V gene (reference sequence). V was clipped by 1 base and J by 5 bases; unmatched bases: 1. There are 14 residues in the CDR3. The CDR3 sequence: CASSQGQGYQPQHF. The CDR3 nucleotides read TGTGCCAGCAGCCAAGGACAGGGGTATCAGCCCCAGCATTTT.

The chain employs TRBV7-9 and TRBJ1-5; D unclear. The germline V gene has CDR1 SEHNR and CDR2 FQNEAQ (reference sequence). Trimming removed 3 bases at V and 6 bases at J, with 6 bases between. The CDR3 covers 12 residues. In DNA, the CDR3 is TGTGCCAGCAGCTTGCTCAGTCAGCCCCAGCATTTT. Residues: CASSLLSQPQHF.

The chain couples TRBV10-2 to TRBJ2-2, with D maybe TRBD1 (5 bases). The V end lost 4 bases, the J end lost 1 base, and 7 bases lay between the germline ends. This CDR3 contains 14 residues. The V gene's germline CDR1 is WSHSY and CDR2 SAAADI. The DNA of the CDR3 is TGCGCCAGCAGTGTTCAGGGGAACACCGGGGAGCTGTTTTTT. The encoded protein is CASSVQGNTGELFF.

The chain carries TRBV7-8 and TRBJ1-1; D perhaps matches TRBD1 (6 bases). The CDR3 contains 15 residues. CDR1 and CDR2 from the germline V gene are SGHVS and FQNEAQ. The V end lost 5 bases, the J end lost 0 bases, and 13 bases lay between the germline ends. Here the CDR3 reads CASSPMGALNTEAFF. DNA of the CDR3: TGTGCCAGCAGCCCCATGGGGGCCTTGAACACTGAAGCTTTCTTT.

The chain combines TRBV27 with TRBJ1-3, with D possibly being TRBD1 (5 bases). The CDR3 contains 16 residues. V was trimmed by 4 bases and J by 0 bases, leaving 13 bases between them. Germline V gene lookup returns CDR1 MNHEY and CDR2 SMNVEV (reference sequence). CDR3 residues: CASSSIQGNSGNTIYF. The DNA for the CDR3 is TGTGCCAGCAGTTCAATCCAGGGCAACTCTGGAAACACCATATATTTT.

Details on this clone: In the same sample, other DNA sequences code for this CDR3. This rearrangement joins TRBV19 to TRBJ1-3; D not certain. The CDR3 is 14 amino acids. Germline CDR1 LNHDA, CDR2 SQIVND (reference sequence). Trimming took off 6 bases at V and 1 base at J, with 10 bases between the two ends. The CDR3: CASRPGSSGNTIYF. The CDR3 DNA reads as TGTGCCAGTAGGCCCGGTAGTTCTGGAAACACCATATATTTT.

The gene calls are TRBV7-2 and TRBJ1-1, with unresolved D. In germline, CDR1 is SGHTA, CDR2 FQGNSA. This CDR3 has 14 amino acids. Trimming removed 2 bases from V and 1 base from J, with 8 bases in between. Here the CDR3 reads CASSLQTGNTEAFF. For the CDR3, the DNA is TGTGCCAGCAGCTTACAAACGGGGAACACTGAAGCTTTCTTT.

This clone was seen more than once but under ten times. This chain connects TRBV28 to TRBJ1-2; 8 bases are a match to TRBD1. Looked up from germline, CDR1 is MDHEN and CDR2 is SYDVKM. V was clipped by 1 base and J by 4 bases; unmatched bases: 5. The CDR3 contains 15 residues. CDR3 in amino acids: CASSLYRDRFYGYTF. As DNA, the CDR3 is TGTGCCAGCAGTTTATACCGGGACAGGTTCTATGGCTACACCTTC.

The CDR3 region has the DNA TGCGCCAGCAGCCAAGGACCCCCAGGGGAGCTCCAAGAGACCCAGTACTTC. Protein sequence: CASSQGPPGELQETQYF. The chain employs TRBV4-1 and TRBJ2-5; weak D call: TRBD1 (6 bases). The CDR3 totals 17 residues. Between the trimmed V and J ends, which lost 1 base and 1 base, there was a span of 16 bases. CDR1 MGHRA and CDR2 YSYEKL come from the germline V gene.